This T cell receptor (beta chain) was identified during a study of post-analysis software for immune sequencing data. Comments on this clonotype: Antigen specificity is unknown.

The CDR3 runs 13 residues. The germline V gene encodes CDR1 SEHNR and CDR2 FQNEAQ (reference sequence). V lost 5 bases and J lost 3, with 11 bases in between. Study-level points and caveats: With F measure, samples from one preparation batch clustered together strongly. Controls had lower frequencies than patients of about five TRBV segments, which included TRBV5-6, TRBV5-1 and TRBV20-1.

Researchers reported that TCR beta cDNA libraries carried unique molecular identifiers. TCRdb redid the calling of the PCR reads with MiXCR, one entry per CDR3 protein. Of approximately 730,000 distinct CDR3 sequences in the sample, about half were seen once. This chain joins TRBV7-9 and TRBJ2-7; D is undetermined. Sequenced material: blood. This receptor was obtained from a girl aged 5 to 17 with multiple sclerosis. CDR3 nucleotides: TGTGCCAGCAGCAAAACGGCGGACTACGAGCAGTACTTC. Amino acids: CASSKTADYEQYF.